A single count supports the clone carrying this T cell receptor (beta chain). This sample was taken from a study of cytomegalovirus exposure and HLA in healthy donors. V trimming: 4 bases; J trimming: 6 bases; junction bases outside the gene matches: 6. This CDR3 region has 16 residues. Per germline, CDR1 SGHTA and CDR2 FQGTGA. Use of 60 Vbeta and 13 Jbeta primers characterized the PCR. TCRdb's table, derived via immunoSEQ multiplex PCR, lists solely in-frame clones and lacks some. The table includes about 130,000 clones, 75% to 90% detected once. Material for sequencing was PBMCs. This TCR was sampled from a woman under 40 in good health and CMV-seropositive. The rearrangement joins TRBV7-3 to TRBJ2-1; 13 positions agree with TRBD2. DNA of the CDR3: TGTGCCAGCAGCTCCCCCGGGACTAGCGGGGTCAATGAGCAGTTCTTC. This translates into CASSSPGTSGVNEQFF.